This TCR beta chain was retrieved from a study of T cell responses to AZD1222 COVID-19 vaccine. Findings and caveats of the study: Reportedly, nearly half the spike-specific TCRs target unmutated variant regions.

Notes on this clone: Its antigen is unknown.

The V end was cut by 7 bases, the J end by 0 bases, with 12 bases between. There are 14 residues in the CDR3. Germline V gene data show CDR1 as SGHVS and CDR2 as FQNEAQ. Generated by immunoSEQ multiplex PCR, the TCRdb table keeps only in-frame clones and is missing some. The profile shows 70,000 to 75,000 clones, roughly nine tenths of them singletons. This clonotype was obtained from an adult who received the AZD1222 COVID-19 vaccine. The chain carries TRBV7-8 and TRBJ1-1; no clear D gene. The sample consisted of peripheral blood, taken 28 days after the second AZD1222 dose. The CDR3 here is CASTPSEVNTEAFF. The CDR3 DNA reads TGTGCCAGCACCCCCTCGGAGGTGAACACTGAAGCTTTCTTT.